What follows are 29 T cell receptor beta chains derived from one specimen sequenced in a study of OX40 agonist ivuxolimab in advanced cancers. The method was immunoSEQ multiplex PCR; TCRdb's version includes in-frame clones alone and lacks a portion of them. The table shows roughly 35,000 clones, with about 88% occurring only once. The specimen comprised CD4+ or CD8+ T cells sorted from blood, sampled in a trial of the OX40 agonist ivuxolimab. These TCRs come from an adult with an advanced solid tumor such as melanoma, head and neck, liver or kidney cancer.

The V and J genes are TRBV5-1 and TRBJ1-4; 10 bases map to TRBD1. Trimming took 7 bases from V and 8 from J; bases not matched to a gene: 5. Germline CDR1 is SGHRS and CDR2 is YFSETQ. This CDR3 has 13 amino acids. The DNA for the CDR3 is TGCGCCAGCCGACAGGGGGCCGACGAAAAACTGTTTTTT. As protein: CASRQGADEKLFF.

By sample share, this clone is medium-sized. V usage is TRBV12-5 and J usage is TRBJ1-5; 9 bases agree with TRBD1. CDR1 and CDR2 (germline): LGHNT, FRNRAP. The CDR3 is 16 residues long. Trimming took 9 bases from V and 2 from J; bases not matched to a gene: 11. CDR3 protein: CASRDREQGGNQPQHF. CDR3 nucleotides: TGTGCTAGCCGGGACAGGGAGCAGGGAGGCAATCAGCCCCAGCATTTT.

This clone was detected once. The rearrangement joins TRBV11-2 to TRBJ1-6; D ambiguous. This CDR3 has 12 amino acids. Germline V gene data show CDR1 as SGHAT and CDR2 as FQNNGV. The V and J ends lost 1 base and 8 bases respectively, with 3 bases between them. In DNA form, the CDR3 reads TGTGCCAGCAGCTTAGTGGATTCACCCCTCCACTTT. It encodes CASSLVDSPLHF.

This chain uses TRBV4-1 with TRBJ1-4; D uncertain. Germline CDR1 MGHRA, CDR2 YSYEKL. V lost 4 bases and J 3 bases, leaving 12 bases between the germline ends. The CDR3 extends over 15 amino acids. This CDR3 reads CASSLAWLANEKLFF. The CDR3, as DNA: TGCGCCAGCAGCCTAGCGTGGTTGGCTAATGAAAAACTGTTTTTT.

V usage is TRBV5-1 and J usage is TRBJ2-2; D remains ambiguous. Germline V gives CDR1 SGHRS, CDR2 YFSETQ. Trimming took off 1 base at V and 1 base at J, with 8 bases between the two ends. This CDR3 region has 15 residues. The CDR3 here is CASSLSTVNTGELFF. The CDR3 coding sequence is TGCGCCAGCAGCTTGTCGACGGTGAACACCGGGGAGCTGTTTTTT.

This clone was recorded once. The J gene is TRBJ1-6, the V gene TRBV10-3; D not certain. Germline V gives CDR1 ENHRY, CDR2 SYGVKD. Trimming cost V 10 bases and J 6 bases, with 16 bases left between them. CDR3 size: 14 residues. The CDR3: CATNGRALNSPLHF. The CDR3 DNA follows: TGTGCCACGAATGGAAGGGCCCTTAATTCACCCCTCCACTTT.

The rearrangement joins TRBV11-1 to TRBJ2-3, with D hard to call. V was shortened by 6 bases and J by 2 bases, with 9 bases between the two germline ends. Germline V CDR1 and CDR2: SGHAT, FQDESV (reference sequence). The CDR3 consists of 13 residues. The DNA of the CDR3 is TGTGCCAGCAGTCCTCGGGTCACAGATACGCAGTATTTT. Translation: CASSPRVTDTQYF.

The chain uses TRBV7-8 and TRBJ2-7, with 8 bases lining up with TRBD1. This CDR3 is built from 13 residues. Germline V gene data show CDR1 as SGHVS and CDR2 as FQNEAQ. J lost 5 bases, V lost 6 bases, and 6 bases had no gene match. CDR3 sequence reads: CASRLTGEHEQYF. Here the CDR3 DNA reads TGTGCCAGCAGGCTGACAGGGGAGCACGAGCAGTACTTC.

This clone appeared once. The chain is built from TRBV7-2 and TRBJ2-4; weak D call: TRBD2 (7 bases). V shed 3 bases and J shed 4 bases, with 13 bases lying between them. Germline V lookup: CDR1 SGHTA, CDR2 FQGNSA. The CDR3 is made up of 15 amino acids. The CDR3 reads CASSLNGGTKNIQYF. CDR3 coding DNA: TGTGCCAGCAGCTTGAACGGGGGGACAAAAAACATTCAGTACTTC.

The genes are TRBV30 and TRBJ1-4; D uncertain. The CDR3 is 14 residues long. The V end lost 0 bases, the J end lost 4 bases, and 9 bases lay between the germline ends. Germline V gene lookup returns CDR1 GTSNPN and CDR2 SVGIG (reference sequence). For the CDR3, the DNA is TGTGCCTGGAGTGTAGGGTCCGATAATGAAAAACTGTTTTTT. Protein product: CAWSVGSDNEKLFF.

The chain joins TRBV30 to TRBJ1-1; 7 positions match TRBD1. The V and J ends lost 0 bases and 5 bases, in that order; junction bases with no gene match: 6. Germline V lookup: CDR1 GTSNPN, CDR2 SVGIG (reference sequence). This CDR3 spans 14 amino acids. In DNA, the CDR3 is TGTGCCTGGAGTGTAGGGGGCGCCGGGACTGAAGCTTTCTTT. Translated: CAWSVGGAGTEAFF. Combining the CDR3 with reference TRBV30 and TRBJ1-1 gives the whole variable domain SQTIHQWPATLVQPVGSPLSLECTVEGTSNPNLYWYRQAAGRGLQLLFYSVGIGQISSEVPQNLSASRPQDRQFILSSKKLLLSDSGFYLCAWSVGGAGTEAFFGQGTRLTVV.

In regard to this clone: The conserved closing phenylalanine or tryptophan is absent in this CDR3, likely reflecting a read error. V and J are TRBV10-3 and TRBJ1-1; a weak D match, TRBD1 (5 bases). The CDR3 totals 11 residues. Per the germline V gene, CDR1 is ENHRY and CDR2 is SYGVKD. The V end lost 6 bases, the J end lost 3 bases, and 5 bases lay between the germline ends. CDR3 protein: CAIRGDTEAFL. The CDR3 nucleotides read TGTGCCATCAGGGGGGACACTGAAGCTTTCCTT.

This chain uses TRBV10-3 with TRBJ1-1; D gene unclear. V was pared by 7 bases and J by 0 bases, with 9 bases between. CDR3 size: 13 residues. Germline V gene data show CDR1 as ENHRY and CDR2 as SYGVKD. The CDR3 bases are TGTGCCATCACAAAGAGCCTGAACACTGAAGCTTTCTTT. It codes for CAITKSLNTEAFF.

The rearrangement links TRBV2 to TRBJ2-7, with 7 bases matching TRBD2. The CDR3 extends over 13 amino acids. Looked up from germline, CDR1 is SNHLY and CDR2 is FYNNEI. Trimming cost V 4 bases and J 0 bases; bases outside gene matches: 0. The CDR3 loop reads CASSGTSSYEQYF. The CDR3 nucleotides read TGTGCCAGCAGTGGGACTAGCTCCTACGAGCAGTACTTC.

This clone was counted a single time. This CDR3 reads CASSFGTSGAYEQYF. The CDR3 DNA is TGTGCCAGCAGCTTCGGGACTAGCGGCGCCTACGAGCAGTACTTC. V and J are TRBV5-4 and TRBJ2-7; 11 positions agree with TRBD2. This CDR3 is built from 15 residues. V shed 2 bases and J 2 bases; nucleotides not matched to a gene: 3. Germline-derived CDR1 and CDR2 are SGHNT and YYREEE (reference sequence).

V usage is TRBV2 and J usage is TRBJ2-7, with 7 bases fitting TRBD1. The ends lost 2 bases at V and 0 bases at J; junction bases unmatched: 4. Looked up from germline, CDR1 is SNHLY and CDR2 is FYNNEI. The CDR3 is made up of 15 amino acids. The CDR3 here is CASSERGQSSYEQYF. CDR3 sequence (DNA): TGTGCCAGCAGTGAAAGGGGACAGAGCTCCTACGAGCAGTACTTC.

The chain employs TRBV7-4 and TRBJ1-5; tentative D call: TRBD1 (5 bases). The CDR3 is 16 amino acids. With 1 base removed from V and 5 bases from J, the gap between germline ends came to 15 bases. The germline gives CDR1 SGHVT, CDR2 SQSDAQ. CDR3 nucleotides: TGTGCCAGCAGCTTAGGAGCCGACAAGGGGTATCAGCCCCAGCATTTT. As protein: CASSLGADKGYQPQHF.

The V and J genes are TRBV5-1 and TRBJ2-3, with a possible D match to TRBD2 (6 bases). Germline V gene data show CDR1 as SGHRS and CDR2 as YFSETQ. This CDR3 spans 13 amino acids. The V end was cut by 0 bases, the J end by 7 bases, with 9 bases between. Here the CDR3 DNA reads TGCGCCAGCAGCTTGGCTAGCGCGAATACGCAGTATTTT. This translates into CASSLASANTQYF.

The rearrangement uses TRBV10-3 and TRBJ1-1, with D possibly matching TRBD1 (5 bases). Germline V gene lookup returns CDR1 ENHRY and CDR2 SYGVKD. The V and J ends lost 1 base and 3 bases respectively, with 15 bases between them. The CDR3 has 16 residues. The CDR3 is CAISEYDGRGDTEAFF. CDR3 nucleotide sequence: TGTGCCATCAGTGAGTACGATGGGCGAGGGGACACTGAAGCTTTCTTT.

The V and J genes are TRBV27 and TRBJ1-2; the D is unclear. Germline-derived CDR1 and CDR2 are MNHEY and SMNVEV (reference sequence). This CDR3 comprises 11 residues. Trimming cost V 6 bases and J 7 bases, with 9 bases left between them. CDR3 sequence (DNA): TGTGCCAGCAGCTCAGGTCTTGGCTACACCTTC. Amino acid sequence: CASSSGLGYTF.

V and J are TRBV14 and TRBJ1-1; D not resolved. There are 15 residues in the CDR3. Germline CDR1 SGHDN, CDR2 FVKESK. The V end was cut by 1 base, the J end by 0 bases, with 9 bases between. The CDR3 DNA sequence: TGTGCCAGCAGCCAAGCGGTGAGGATGAACACTGAAGCTTTCTTT. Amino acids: CASSQAVRMNTEAFF.

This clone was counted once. The CDR3 reads CASSQSGQINQPQHF. CDR3 DNA sequence: TGCGCCAGCAGCCAATCTGGACAGATTAATCAGCCCCAGCATTTT. The J gene is TRBJ1-5, the V gene TRBV4-1; possible D gene TRBD1, 6 bases. Germline values: CDR1 MGHRA, CDR2 YSYEKL. Trimming removed 2 bases at V and 4 bases at J, with 12 bases between. The length of the CDR3 is 15 residues.

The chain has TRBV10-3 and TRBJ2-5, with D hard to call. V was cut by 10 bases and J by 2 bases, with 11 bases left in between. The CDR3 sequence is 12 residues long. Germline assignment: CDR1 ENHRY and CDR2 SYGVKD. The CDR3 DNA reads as TGTGCCACCGCCCGTGTTCAAGAGACCCAGTACTTC. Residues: CATARVQETQYF.

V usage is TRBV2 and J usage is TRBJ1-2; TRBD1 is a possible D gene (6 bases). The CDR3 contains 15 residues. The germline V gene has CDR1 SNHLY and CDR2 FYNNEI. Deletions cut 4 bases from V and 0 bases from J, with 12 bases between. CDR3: CASSATGLTNYGYTF. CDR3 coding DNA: TGTGCCAGCAGTGCAACAGGGCTTACTAACTATGGCTACACCTTC.

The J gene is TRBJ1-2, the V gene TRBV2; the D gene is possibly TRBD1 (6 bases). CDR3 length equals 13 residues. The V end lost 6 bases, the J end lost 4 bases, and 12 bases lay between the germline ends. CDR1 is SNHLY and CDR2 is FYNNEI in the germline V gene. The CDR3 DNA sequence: TGTGCCAGCAGCCTTAGGACAGTCTATGGCTACACCTTC. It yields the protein CASSLRTVYGYTF.

CDR3: CASSLDRAGQPQHF. The CDR3 region has the DNA TGTGCCAGTAGCCTTGACAGGGCCGGGCAGCCCCAGCATTTT. This chain links TRBV19 with TRBJ1-5; 7 positions match TRBD1. Trimming at V came to 6 bases and at J to 7 bases, leaving 9 bases not matched to a gene. CDR1 is LNHDA and CDR2 is SQIVND in the germline V gene (reference sequence). The CDR3 totals 14 residues.

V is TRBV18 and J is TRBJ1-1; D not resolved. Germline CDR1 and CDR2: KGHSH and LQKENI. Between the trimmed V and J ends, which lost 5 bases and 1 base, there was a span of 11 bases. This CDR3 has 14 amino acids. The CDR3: CASSGQRANTEAFF. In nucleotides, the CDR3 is TGTGCCAGCTCAGGGCAGAGGGCGAACACTGAAGCTTTCTTT.

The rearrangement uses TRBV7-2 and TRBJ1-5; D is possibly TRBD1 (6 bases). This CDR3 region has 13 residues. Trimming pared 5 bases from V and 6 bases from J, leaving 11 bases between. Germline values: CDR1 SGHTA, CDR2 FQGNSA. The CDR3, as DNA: TGTGCCAGCAGCGGGGGGGCAGGTCAGCCCCAGCATTTT. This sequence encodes CASSGGAGQPQHF.

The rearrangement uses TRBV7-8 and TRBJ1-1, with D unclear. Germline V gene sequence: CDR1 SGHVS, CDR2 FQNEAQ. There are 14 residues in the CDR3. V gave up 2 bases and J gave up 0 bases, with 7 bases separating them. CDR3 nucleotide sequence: TGTGCCAGCAGCTTATACCCAGTGAACACTGAAGCTTTCTTT. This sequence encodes CASSLYPVNTEAFF.